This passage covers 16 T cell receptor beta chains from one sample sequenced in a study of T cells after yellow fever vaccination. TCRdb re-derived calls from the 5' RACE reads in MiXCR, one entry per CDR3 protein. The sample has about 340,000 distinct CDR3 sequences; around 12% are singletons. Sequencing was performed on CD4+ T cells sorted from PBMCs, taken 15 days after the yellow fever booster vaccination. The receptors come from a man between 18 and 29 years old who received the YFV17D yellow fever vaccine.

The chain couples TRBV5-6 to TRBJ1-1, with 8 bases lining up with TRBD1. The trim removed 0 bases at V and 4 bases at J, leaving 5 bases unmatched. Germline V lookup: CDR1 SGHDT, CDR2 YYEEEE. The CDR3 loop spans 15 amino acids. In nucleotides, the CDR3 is TGTGCCAGCAGCTTGGTTACAGGGGGGGCCACTGAAGCTTTCTTT. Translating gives CASSLVTGGATEAFF. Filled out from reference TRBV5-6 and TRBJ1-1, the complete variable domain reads DAGVTQSPTHLIKTRGQQVTLRCSPKSGHDTVSWYQQALGQGPQFIFQYYEEEERQRGNFPDRFSGHQFPNYSSELNVNALLLGDSALYLCASSLVTGGATEAFFGQGTRLTVV.

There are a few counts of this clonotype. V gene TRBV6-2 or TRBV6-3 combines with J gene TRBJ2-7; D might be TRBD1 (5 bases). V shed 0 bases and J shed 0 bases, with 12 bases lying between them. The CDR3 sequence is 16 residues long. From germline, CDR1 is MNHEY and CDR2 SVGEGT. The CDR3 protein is CASSYSRQLSSYEQYF. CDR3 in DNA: TGTGCCAGCAGTTACTCGAGACAGCTTAGCTCCTACGAGCAGTACTTC.

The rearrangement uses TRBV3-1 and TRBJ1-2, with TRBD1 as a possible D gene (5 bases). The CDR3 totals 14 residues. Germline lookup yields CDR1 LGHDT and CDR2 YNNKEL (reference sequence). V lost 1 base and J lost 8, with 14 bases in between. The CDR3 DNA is TGTGCCAGCAGCCAAGGGGACGGGATCGGGGGCTACACCTTC. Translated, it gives CASSQGDGIGGYTF. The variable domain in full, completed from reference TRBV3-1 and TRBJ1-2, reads DTAVSQTPKYLVTQMGNDKSIKCEQNLGHDTMYWYKQDSKKFLKIMFSYNNKELIINETVPNRFSPKSPDKAHLNLHINSLELGDSAVYFCASSQGDGIGGYTFGSGTRLTVV.

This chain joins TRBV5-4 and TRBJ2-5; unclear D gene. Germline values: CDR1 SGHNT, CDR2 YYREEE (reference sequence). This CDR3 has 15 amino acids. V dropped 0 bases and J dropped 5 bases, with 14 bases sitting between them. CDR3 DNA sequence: TGTGCCAGCAGCTTGGCGGCCGGAGCCGGGGAGACCCAGTACTTC. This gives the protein CASSLAAGAGETQYF.

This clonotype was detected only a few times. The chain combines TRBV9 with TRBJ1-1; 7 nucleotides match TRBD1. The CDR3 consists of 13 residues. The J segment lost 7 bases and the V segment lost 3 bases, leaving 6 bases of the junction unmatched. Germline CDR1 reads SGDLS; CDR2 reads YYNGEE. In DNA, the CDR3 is TGTGCCAGCAGCGCAGCAGGGGGGGGTGAAGCTTTCTTT. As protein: CASSAAGGGEAFF. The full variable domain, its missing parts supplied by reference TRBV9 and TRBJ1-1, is DSGVTQTPKHLITATGQRVTLRCSPRSGDLSVYWYQQSLDQGLQFLIQYYNGEERAKGNILERFSAQQFPDLHSELNLSSLELGDSALYFCASSAAGGGEAFFGQGTRLTVV.

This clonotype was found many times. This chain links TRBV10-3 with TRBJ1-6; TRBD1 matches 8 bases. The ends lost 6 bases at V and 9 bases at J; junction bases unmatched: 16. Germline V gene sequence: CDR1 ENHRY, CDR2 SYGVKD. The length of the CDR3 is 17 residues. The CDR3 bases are TGTGCCATCAGGGGTTCCCAAACAGGGGGAACAAGTTCACCCCTCCACTTT. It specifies CAIRGSQTGGTSSPLHF.

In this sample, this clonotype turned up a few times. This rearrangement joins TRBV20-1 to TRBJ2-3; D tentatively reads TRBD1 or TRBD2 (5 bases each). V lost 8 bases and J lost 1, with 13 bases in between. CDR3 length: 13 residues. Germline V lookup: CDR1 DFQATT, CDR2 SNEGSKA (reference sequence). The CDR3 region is CSTGPPGTDTQYF. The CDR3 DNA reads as TGCAGTACGGGACCCCCGGGCACAGATACGCAGTATTTT.

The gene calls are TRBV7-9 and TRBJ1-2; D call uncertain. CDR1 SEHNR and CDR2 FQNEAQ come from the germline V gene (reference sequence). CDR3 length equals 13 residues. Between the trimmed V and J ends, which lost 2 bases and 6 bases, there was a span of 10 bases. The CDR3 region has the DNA TGTGCCAGCAGCTTATTTGGGTCGGATGGCTACACCTTC. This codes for CASSLFGSDGYTF.

CDR3: CASSDDVRGDGYEQYF. DNA of the CDR3: TGTGCCAGCAGTGATGATGTGCGGGGGGACGGGTACGAGCAGTACTTC. The V and J genes are TRBV25-1 and TRBJ2-7; 8 nucleotides line up with TRBD2. The trim removed 3 bases at V and 4 bases at J, leaving 11 bases unmatched. Germline V lookup: CDR1 MGHDK, CDR2 SYGVNS. The CDR3 sequence is 16 residues long.

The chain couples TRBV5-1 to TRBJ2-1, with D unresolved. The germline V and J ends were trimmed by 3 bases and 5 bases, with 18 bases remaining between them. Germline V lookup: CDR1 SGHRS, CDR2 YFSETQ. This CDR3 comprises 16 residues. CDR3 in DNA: TGCGCCAGCAGCTGGGGTTCCTCACCCCTAGACAATGAGCAGTTCTTC. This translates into CASSWGSSPLDNEQFF.

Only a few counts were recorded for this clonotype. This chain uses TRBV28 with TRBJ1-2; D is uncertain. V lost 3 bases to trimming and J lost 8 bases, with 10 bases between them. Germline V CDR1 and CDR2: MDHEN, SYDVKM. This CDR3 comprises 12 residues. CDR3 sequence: CASSFQGEGYTF. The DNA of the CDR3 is TGTGCCAGCAGTTTTCAAGGAGAAGGCTACACCTTC.

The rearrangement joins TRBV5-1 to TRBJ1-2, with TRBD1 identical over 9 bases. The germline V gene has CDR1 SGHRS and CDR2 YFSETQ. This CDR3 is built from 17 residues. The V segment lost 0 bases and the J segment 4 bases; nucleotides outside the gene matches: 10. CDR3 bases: TGCGCCAGCAGCTTGGTATACAGGGGGCAGGAGCGCTATGGCTACACCTTC. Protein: CASSLVYRGQERYGYTF.

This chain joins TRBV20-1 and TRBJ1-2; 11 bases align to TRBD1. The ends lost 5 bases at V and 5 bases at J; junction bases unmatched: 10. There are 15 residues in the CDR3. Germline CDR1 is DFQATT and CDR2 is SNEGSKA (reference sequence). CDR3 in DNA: TGCAGTGCTCCACTCCGGGACAGGGGGTTTTATGGCTACACCTTC. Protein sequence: CSAPLRDRGFYGYTF.

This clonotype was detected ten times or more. The CDR3 loop reads CSVVRDRDEQYF. CDR3 DNA: TGCAGCGTGGTAAGAGACAGGGACGAGCAGTACTTC. V usage is TRBV29-1 and J usage is TRBJ2-7; 7 bases line up with TRBD1. The CDR3 is made up of 12 amino acids. Germline V gene lookup returns CDR1 SQVTM and CDR2 ANQGSEA. V lost 6 bases and J lost 5; bases outside the gene matches: 7.

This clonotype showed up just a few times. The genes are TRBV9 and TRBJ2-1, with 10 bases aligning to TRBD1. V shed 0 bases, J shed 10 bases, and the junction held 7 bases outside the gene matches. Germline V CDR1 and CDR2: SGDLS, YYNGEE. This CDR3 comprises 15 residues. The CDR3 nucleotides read TGTGCCAGCAGCGTAGGAGGGACAGGGGTGGGAGAGCAGTTCTTC. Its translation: CASSVGGTGVGEQFF.

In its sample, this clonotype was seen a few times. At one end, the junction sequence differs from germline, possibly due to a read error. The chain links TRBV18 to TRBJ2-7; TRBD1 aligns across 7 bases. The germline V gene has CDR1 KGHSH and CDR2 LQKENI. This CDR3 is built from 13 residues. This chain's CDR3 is CASSPLEPGQTLF. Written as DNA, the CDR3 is TGTGCCAGCTCACCGCTAGAGCCGGGACAGACCCTTTTC.